The 21 T cell receptor beta chains in this list originate from one sample, sequenced in a study of T cell responses to AZD1222 COVID-19 vaccine (dated by TCRdb to the early 2020s). The sample's time point label is to be understood as: baseline before first vaccination. The library was built by means of the immunoSEQ multiplex PCR assay. Not all clones reach the TCRdb copy of this immuneACCESS table, which keeps in-frame sequences only. Checked studies attribute under half of the gap to unresolved V genes and leave the rest unexplained. The sample includes 90,000 to 120,000 clones, with 91% observed a single time. The top ten constitute 22% of the sample. The sample consisted of peripheral blood, taken on day 0 of AZD1222 vaccination. The receptor set was obtained from an adult in good health.

V and J are TRBV6-7 and TRBJ1-5, with D possibly being TRBD1 (6 bases). TRBV6-7 is placed among ORFs of uncertain function. V gave up 1 base and J gave up 2 bases, with 6 bases separating them. The CDR3 extends over 14 amino acids. The CDR3 DNA reads as TGTGCCAGCAGTTACTGGACAGGCAATCAGCCCCAGCATTTT. Translation: CASSYWTGNQPQHF.

The V gene is TRBV18, the J gene TRBJ2-2, with 9 positions matching TRBD1. This CDR3 has 16 residues. Trimming removed 3 bases from V and 4 bases from J; junction bases left unmatched: 6. Germline assignment: CDR1 KGHSH and CDR2 LQKENI. CDR3 sequence reads: CASSPGQGFGTGELFF. Written as DNA, the CDR3 is TGTGCCAGCTCACCGGGACAGGGTTTTGGCACCGGGGAGCTGTTTTTT.

V gene TRBV3-1 (or the pseudogene TRBV3-2) combines with J gene TRBJ2-1; 13 nucleotides match TRBD2. The CDR3 runs 20 residues. V shed 3 bases and J 5 bases; nucleotides not matched to a gene: 16. CDR1 is LGHDT, CDR2 YNNKEL, per germline (reference sequence). In DNA form, the CDR3 reads TGTGCCAGCAGCCATGCTAAACTAGCGGGGGGGCCGAGTCAGCACAATGAGCAGTTCTTC. Encoded protein: CASSHAKLAGGPSQHNEQFF.

V gene TRBV19 combines with J gene TRBJ2-5, with 7 positions matching TRBD2. With 3 bases clipped from V and 0 bases from J, the junction kept 1 base outside the gene matches. The CDR3 covers 14 residues. Per the germline V gene, CDR1 is LNHDA and CDR2 is SQIVND (reference sequence). The CDR3 is CASSIGGDQETQYF. CDR3 nucleotides: TGTGCCAGTAGTATTGGGGGGGACCAAGAGACCCAGTACTTC.

The gene calls are TRBV3-1 (or the pseudogene TRBV3-2) and TRBJ2-1; 11 nucleotides agree with TRBD2. V was clipped by 5 bases and J by 6 bases; unmatched bases: 12. The CDR3 runs 17 residues. CDR1 LGHDT and CDR2 YNNKEL come from the germline V gene (reference sequence). CDR3 sequence (DNA): TGTGCCAGCAGCTTCGGACTAGCGGGTACCTCCGGCAATGAGCAGTTCTTC. It codes for CASSFGLAGTSGNEQFF.

The genes are TRBV6-1 and TRBJ2-3, with 9 bases identical to TRBD1. V shed 2 bases, J shed 4 bases, and the junction held 10 bases outside the gene matches. Germline V gene sequence: CDR1 MNHNS, CDR2 SASEGT. The CDR3 extends over 17 amino acids. The CDR3 region is CASSEWQQGAWSDTQYF. DNA for the CDR3: TGTGCCAGCAGTGAATGGCAACAGGGGGCTTGGTCAGATACGCAGTATTTT.

V and J are TRBV7-8 and TRBJ1-5; 7 positions agree with TRBD1. With 1 base clipped from V and 7 bases from J, the junction kept 7 bases outside the gene matches. Germline V gene sequence: CDR1 SGHVS, CDR2 FQNEAQ. The length of the CDR3 is 15 residues. CDR3 nucleotides: TGTGCCAGCAGCTTAGTTACAGGGGCGCAGCAGCCCCAGCATTTT. Residues: CASSLVTGAQQPQHF.

V usage is TRBV7-2 and J usage is TRBJ2-2; 7 nucleotides match TRBD1. Trimming removed 5 bases from V and 5 bases from J; junction bases left unmatched: 11. This CDR3 contains 16 residues. The germline gives CDR1 SGHTA, CDR2 FQGNSA. CDR3 amino acids: CASSPSDRRTTGELFF. In nucleotides, the CDR3 is TGTGCCAGCAGCCCGTCGGACAGGAGAACTACCGGGGAGCTGTTTTTT.

This clone was seen only a few times. V is TRBV7-2 and J is TRBJ1-3, with D tentatively TRBD1 (6 bases). The CDR3 length is 16 residues. Germline V gives CDR1 SGHTA, CDR2 FQGNSA. Trimming took off 3 bases at V and 1 base at J, with 13 bases between the two ends. DNA of the CDR3: TGTGCCAGCAGCTTCACGGGGGCGATGTCTGGAAACACCATATATTTT. Amino acids: CASSFTGAMSGNTIYF.

This chain joins TRBV21-1 and TRBJ2-5. TRBV21-1 is a pseudogene segment. The CDR3 consists of 15 residues. CDR3 loop: CASSNITQWQETQYF. Here the CDR3 DNA reads TGTGCCAGCAGCAATATAACTCAGTGGCAAGAGACCCAGTACTTC.

The chain combines TRBV20-1 with TRBJ2-7; 11 bases line up with TRBD1. The CDR3 runs to 15 residues. The V gene's germline CDR1 is DFQATT and CDR2 SNEGSKA (reference sequence). J lost 5 bases, V lost 3 bases, and 9 bases had no gene match. CDR3: CSASHLGTGGHEQYF. CDR3 DNA: TGCAGTGCTAGTCACCTCGGGACAGGGGGTCACGAGCAGTACTTC.

The genes are TRBV5-4 and TRBJ2-3; D gene ambiguous. Trimming removed 4 bases from V and 0 bases from J, with 9 bases in between. The CDR3 loop spans 14 amino acids. From germline, CDR1 is SGHNT and CDR2 YYREEE (reference sequence). The CDR3: CASSLTASTDTQYF. The CDR3 DNA is TGTGCCAGCAGCCTGACGGCCAGCACAGATACGCAGTATTTT.

This chain uses TRBV6-5 with TRBJ2-7; D unresolved. This CDR3 contains 15 residues. Deletions cut 6 bases from V and 3 bases from J, with 18 bases between. CDR1 and CDR2 (germline): MNHEY, SVGAGI. As DNA, the CDR3 is TGTGCCAGCAGACCCCACGGGCCCGGAGACTACGAGCAGTACTTC. Translating it yields CASRPHGPGDYEQYF.

The V gene is TRBV6-2 or TRBV6-3, the J gene TRBJ1-1; D call uncertain. Germline V gene sequence: CDR1 MNHEY, CDR2 SVGEGT. Trimming stripped 7 bases from V and 5 bases from J, with 14 bases between. The CDR3 totals 13 residues. DNA for the CDR3: TGTGCCAGCACCCCATCCGTGGGGACTGAAGCTTTCTTT. This sequence encodes CASTPSVGTEAFF.

J is TRBJ2-7 and V is TRBV6-5; 7 positions match TRBD2. Germline V gene lookup returns CDR1 MNHEY and CDR2 SVGAGI. CDR3 length: 13 amino acids. V trimming: 8 bases; J trimming: 2 bases; junction bases outside the gene matches: 6. CDR3 DNA: TGTGCCAGCTTCAGCGGGGTGCCCTACGAGCAGTACTTC. Translation: CASFSGVPYEQYF.

V gene TRBV5-8 combines with J gene TRBJ2-7; D is possibly TRBD1 (6 bases). The V end was cut by 4 bases, the J end by 7 bases, with 27 bases between. Per germline, CDR1 SGHTS and CDR2 YDEGEE. The length of the CDR3 is 17 residues. Written as DNA, the CDR3 is TGTGCCAGCAGCCTCCTAAGGGGGACGCTGACCCCACCGGAGCAGTACTTC. Its protein product is CASSLLRGTLTPPEQYF.

The V gene is TRBV19, the J gene TRBJ2-7, with 11 bases identical to TRBD1. The CDR3 consists of 16 residues. Trimming took 5 bases from V and 5 from J; bases not matched to a gene: 11. Looked up from germline, CDR1 is LNHDA and CDR2 is SQIVND (reference sequence). CDR3 protein: CASSLTSGTGGNEQYF. Here the CDR3 DNA reads TGTGCCAGTAGTCTGACCTCCGGGACAGGGGGAAACGAGCAGTACTTC.

V is TRBV29-1 and J is TRBJ1-2, with a weak D call TRBD1 (6 bases). The germline V and J ends were trimmed by 0 bases and 8 bases, with 16 bases remaining between them. Germline V gene data show CDR1 as SQVTM and CDR2 as ANQGSEA. This CDR3 is built from 14 residues. In nucleotides, the CDR3 is TGCAGCGTTGAAGATCAGGGGAAGCTTGGCGGCTACACCTTC. Translating gives CSVEDQGKLGGYTF.

J is TRBJ2-1 and V is TRBV30; 8 bases are a match to TRBD2. V was pared by 7 bases and J by 6 bases, with 5 bases of the junction left unmatched. The CDR3 totals 12 residues. Germline V CDR1 and CDR2: GTSNPN, SVGIG (reference sequence). The CDR3 bases are TGTGCCTATAGCGGGGCGGGCAATGAGCAGTTCTTC. This encodes CAYSGAGNEQFF.

The chain combines TRBV6-5 with TRBJ2-7; 10 nucleotides line up with TRBD1. This CDR3 spans 14 amino acids. Unmatched junction bases numbered 5, after V lost 2 bases and J lost 7 bases. Germline values: CDR1 MNHEY, CDR2 SVGAGI. CDR3: CASSYETGGSEQYF. DNA of the CDR3: TGTGCCAGCAGTTACGAGACAGGGGGCAGTGAGCAGTACTTC.

V is TRBV19 and J is TRBJ1-3; 9 bases are a match to TRBD1. Trimming at V came to 3 bases and at J to 2 bases, leaving 11 bases not matched to a gene. Per germline, CDR1 LNHDA and CDR2 SQIVND (reference sequence). This CDR3 region has 18 residues. The CDR3 here is CASSMYPTQGAAGNTIYF. CDR3 in DNA: TGTGCCAGTAGTATGTATCCGACACAGGGGGCGGCTGGAAACACCATATATTTT.